The 10 T cell receptor beta chains given below trace back to one sample, sequenced in a study of identical twins. TCRdb re-analysed the 5' RACE reads in MiXCR, keeping a single row per CDR3 protein. The table records 420,000 or so distinct CDR3 sequences, approximately 18% of them present only once. The sample was naive T cells sorted from blood. Every receptor here comes from a man between 50 and 59 years old in good health.

The genes are TRBV12-3 or TRBV12-4 and TRBJ2-3; unclear D gene. The CDR3 runs to 15 residues. V was shortened by 1 base and J by 2 bases, with 10 bases between the two germline ends. The CDR3 sequence is CASSLVETHTDTQYF. The DNA of the CDR3 is TGTGCCAGCAGTTTAGTCGAGACTCACACAGATACGCAGTATTTT.

In this sample, this clonotype turned up many times. V gene TRBV7-2 combines with J gene TRBJ2-3; 8 bases are shared with TRBD2. The CDR3 is 21 amino acids. CDR1 and CDR2 from the germline V gene are SGHTA and FQGNSA. Trimming removed 2 bases from V and 2 bases from J; junction bases left unmatched: 21. The DNA for the CDR3 is TGTGCCAGCAGCTTACGCTACGGGACTAGTGGGGAGGGAGGGCACACAGATACGCAGTATTTT. This gives the protein CASSLRYGTSGEGGHTDTQYF.

This clonotype appeared many times. This chain joins TRBV20-1 and TRBJ1-1; D gene unclear. V dropped 6 bases and J dropped 3 bases, with 14 bases sitting between them. Germline V lookup: CDR1 DFQATT, CDR2 SNEGSKA (reference sequence). The CDR3 contains 13 residues. CDR3 nucleotide sequence: TGCAGTGCGCACGATCCGGGATACACTGAAGCTTTCTTT. This sequence encodes CSAHDPGYTEAFF.

This clonotype was counted at least ten times. The chain joins TRBV4-1 to TRBJ2-7; 8 nucleotides align to TRBD1. J was trimmed by 0 bases and V by 1 base; bases with no gene match: 5. The CDR3 consists of 16 residues. Germline loops: CDR1 MGHRA, CDR2 YSYEKL. CDR3 in DNA: TGCGCCAGCAGCCAAGTCGGACAGGGAATCTCCTACGAGCAGTACTTC. Its protein product is CASSQVGQGISYEQYF.

The CDR3 coding sequence is TGCAGTGCTAGATCGGGACAGCTCTACGAGCAGTACTTC. Translating gives CSARSGQLYEQYF. This chain uses TRBV20-1 with TRBJ2-7, with 7 positions matching TRBD1. Germline assignment: CDR1 DFQATT and CDR2 SNEGSKA (reference sequence). The V segment lost 2 bases and the J segment 3 bases; nucleotides outside the gene matches: 4. CDR3 length equals 13 residues.

V usage is TRBV4-2 and J usage is TRBJ2-7, with a possible D match to TRBD2 (6 bases). Germline lookup yields CDR1 LGHNA and CDR2 YNFKEQ. The CDR3 covers 15 residues. V shed 1 base and J shed 5 bases, with 15 bases lying between them. Written as DNA, the CDR3 is TGTGCCAGCAGCCAAGTCGAGGGACTCTTTGACGAGCAGTACTTC. Translation: CASSQVEGLFDEQYF.

This chain connects TRBV5-1 to TRBJ2-2; the D call may be TRBD1 or TRBD2 (5 bases each). This CDR3 comprises 17 residues. Between the trimmed V and J ends, which lost 0 bases and 0 bases, there was a span of 12 bases. The germline CDR1 and CDR2 sequences are SGHRS and YFSETQ. For the CDR3, the DNA is TGCGCCAGCAGCTTGGACTCCGGGACCACGAACACCGGGGAGCTGTTTTTT. Its translation: CASSLDSGTTNTGELFF.

The chain links TRBV7-2 to TRBJ2-7; the D gene could be TRBD1 or TRBD2 (6 bases each). The CDR3 is 15 amino acids. From germline, CDR1 is SGHTA and CDR2 FQGNSA. The V end was cut by 1 base, the J end by 2 bases, with 12 bases between. The DNA for the CDR3 is TGTGCCAGCAGCTTAGGAGGGGGGCAGGCCTACGAGCAGTACTTC. Encoded protein: CASSLGGGQAYEQYF.

The table lists this clonotype with many counts. This chain links TRBV6-1 with TRBJ1-5; D gene ambiguous. The germline V gene has CDR1 MNHNS and CDR2 SASEGT. The V end lost 6 bases, the J end lost 2 bases, and 8 bases lay between the germline ends. This CDR3 is built from 13 residues. The CDR3 loop is CASSGVRNQPQHF. DNA for the CDR3: TGTGCCAGCAGCGGGGTCCGCAATCAGCCCCAGCATTTT.

The DNA of the CDR3 is TGTGCCAGCAGCCAAGAACGGACAGGGGAGGGCTACACCTTC. Protein sequence: CASSQERTGEGYTF. The chain combines TRBV4-2 with TRBJ1-2; 9 bases are shared with TRBD1. V shed 0 bases and J 8 bases; nucleotides not matched to a gene: 4. This CDR3 is 14 amino acids long. CDR1 is LGHNA, CDR2 YNFKEQ, per germline.